A selection of T cell receptor beta chains follows, all from one sample in a study of shared clonotypes between healthy human individuals. Measured with immunoSEQ multiplex PCR; TCRdb has only the in-frame clones, and not every one. The sample has about 2 million clones; just under 95% are singletons. Material: naive CD8+ T cells sorted from blood. Receptors were obtained from a man aged 18 to 35 in good health. Each CDR3 is given with its conserved first and last residue. D genes are given only for firm matches. Clone size is not always given. Where it is, it says once, few, many or a class for expanded clones.

size	D	V	J	DNA	CDR3
.	TRBD1	TRBV10-3	TRBJ2-7	TGTGCCACACGGGACAGGTACCTGGGCGAGCAGTACTTC	CATRDRYLGEQYF
once	TRBD2	TRBV6-5	TRBJ2-1	TGTGCCAGCAGCTGGACTAGCGGGGACGGTGAGCAGTTCTTC	CASSWTSGDGEQFF
.	.	TRBV5-6	TRBJ1-1	TGTGCCAGCAGCTTGGTCGACAGTTTGAACACTGAAGCTTTCTTT	CASSLVDSLNTEAFF
.	.	TRBV6-5	TRBJ1-6	TGTGCCAGCAGTTACTCGAGAGATTCACCCCTCCACTTT	CASSYSRDSPLHF
.	TRBD2	TRBV27	TRBJ2-1	TGTGCCAGCATGATACTAGCGGGGGGGCTCATGAATGAGCAGTTCTTC	CASMILAGGLMNEQFF
.	.	TRBV30	TRBJ1-2	TGTGCCTGGAGTCCCCCGGGGTATTGGACTTATGGGAGCTATGGCTACACCTTC	CAWSPPGYWTYGSYGYTF
.	TRBD1	TRBV4-1	TRBJ2-7	TGCGCCAGCAGCCAAGATGGCCGGACAGGGAGTTACGAGCAGTACTTC	CASSQDGRTGSYEQYF
.	TRBD2	TRBV29-1	TRBJ2-1	TGCAGCGTTGAAGGCCTCGGGCTAGCGGGAGACGAGTTCTTC	CSVEGLGLAGDEFF
.	TRBD1	TRBV30	TRBJ1-2	TGTGCCTGGATAGCGGGACAGTCGAATGGCTACACCTTC	CAWIAGQSNGYTF
.	TRBD2	TRBV27	TRBJ2-3	TGTGCCAGCAGCCAACTAGCGGGGGGACTCGATACGCAGTATTTT	CASSQLAGGLDTQYF